These 26 T cell receptor beta chains were sequenced from one sample in a study of blood T cell repertoires in COVID-19. TCRdb keeps only in-frame clones here, not all; method: immunoSEQ multiplex PCR. The table has under 200,000 clones, 84% seen once. The sequenced material came from peripheral blood. Every receptor here comes from a woman in her 70s with COVID-19, enrolled during active disease.

The chain carries TRBV7-2 and TRBJ2-4, with 10 bases that match TRBD2. V shed 5 bases and J 3 bases; nucleotides not matched to a gene: 7. The CDR3 length is 16 residues. Germline assignment: CDR1 SGHTA and CDR2 FQGNSA. This CDR3 is CASSPSGSLDKNIQYF. The CDR3 region has the DNA TGTGCCAGCAGCCCTAGCGGGAGTTTAGACAAAAACATTCAGTACTTC.

The V call is TRBV7-8, the J call TRBJ2-1; TRBD1 is a possible D gene (6 bases). Germline V gene data show CDR1 as SGHVS and CDR2 as FQNEAQ. This CDR3 comprises 15 residues. V shed 5 bases and J shed 8 bases, with 19 bases lying between them. The CDR3 is CASSLGQGTRDEQFF. CDR3 sequence (DNA): TGTGCCAGCAGCCTAGGGCAGGGGACAAGGGATGAGCAGTTCTTC.

The chain is built from TRBV2 and TRBJ1-6; TRBD1 agrees at 7 bases. Germline CDR1 and CDR2: SNHLY and FYNNEI. The CDR3 has 14 amino acids. The trim removed 7 bases at V and 3 bases at J, leaving 3 bases unmatched. The CDR3 reads CASNGDSYNSPLHF. Here the CDR3 DNA reads TGTGCCAGCAACGGGGACAGCTATAATTCACCCCTCCACTTT.

The chain recombines TRBV6-6 with TRBJ1-3, with 7 bases fitting TRBD1. Trimming took 6 bases from V and 2 from J; bases not matched to a gene: 4. CDR3 length: 14 amino acids. Germline CDR1 MNHNY, CDR2 SVGAGI (reference sequence). CDR3: CASSRDRAGNTIYF. The CDR3 DNA is TGTGCCAGCAGCCGCGACAGGGCTGGAAACACCATATATTTT.

V and J are TRBV5-1 and TRBJ1-2; 8 bases are a match to TRBD1. Looked up from germline, CDR1 is SGHRS and CDR2 is YFSETQ. The V segment lost 7 bases and the J segment 7 bases; nucleotides outside the gene matches: 21. The CDR3 is 17 residues long. The CDR3 reads CASGPELWDRSSIGYTF. CDR3 bases: TGCGCCAGCGGACCGGAACTTTGGGACAGGTCCTCGATTGGCTACACCTTC. The variable domain in full, completed from reference TRBV5-1 and TRBJ1-2, reads KAGVTQTPRYLIKTRGQQVTLSCSPISGHRSVSWYQQTPGQGLQFLFEYFSETQRNKGNFPGRFSGRQFSNSRSEMNVSTLELGDSALYLCASGPELWDRSSIGYTFGSGTRLTVV.

The V gene is TRBV12-3 or TRBV12-4, the J gene TRBJ1-1; D gene ambiguous. Trimming cost V 1 base and J 12 bases, with 12 bases left between them. The CDR3 runs 12 residues. The CDR3: CASSLDPTGSFF. The CDR3 nucleotides read TGTGCCAGCAGTTTAGACCCGACGGGATCTTTCTTT.

V is TRBV10-3 and J is TRBJ2-3; 13 bases line up with TRBD2. CDR1 and CDR2 (germline): ENHRY, SYGVKD. J was trimmed by 4 bases and V by 0 bases; bases with no gene match: 1. CDR3 length equals 16 residues. The CDR3, as DNA: TGTGCCATCAGTGAGTCACTAGCGGGGGGGGCAGATACGCAGTATTTT. Encoded protein: CAISESLAGGADTQYF.

The J gene is TRBJ2-2, the V gene TRBV6-5, with 11 bases lining up with TRBD2. V shed 6 bases, J shed 7 bases, and the junction held 4 bases outside the gene matches. Germline CDR1 reads MNHEY; CDR2 reads SVGAGI. This CDR3 is built from 14 residues. The CDR3 coding sequence is TGTGCCAGCAGCAAACTAGCGGGGGTCGGGGAGCTGTTTTTT. It yields the protein CASSKLAGVGELFF.

The chain recombines TRBV5-1 with TRBJ2-1; TRBD1 agrees at 8 bases. CDR3 length: 24 residues. Germline V lookup: CDR1 SGHRS, CDR2 YFSETQ. Trimming cost V 1 base and J 0 bases; bases outside gene matches: 27. DNA of the CDR3: TGCGCCAGCAGCTTGCTAGGTGCAGCACGGGACAGGCGATTAAGGACCGACTCCTACAATGAGCAGTTCTTC. Amino acid sequence: CASSLLGAARDRRLRTDSYNEQFF.

This rearrangement joins TRBV14 to TRBJ1-6; D not resolved. The V gene lost 3 bases and the J gene lost 10 bases, with 10 bases spanning the gap. Germline V lookup: CDR1 SGHDN, CDR2 FVKESK. The CDR3 sequence is 13 residues long. DNA for the CDR3: TGTGCCAGCAGCCAGACAAGAGTCTCACCCCTCCACTTT. This gives the protein CASSQTRVSPLHF.

This clone appeared once. The V gene is TRBV13, the J gene TRBJ2-7; 7 nucleotides agree with TRBD1. The length of the CDR3 is 16 residues. Trimming cost V 5 bases and J 1 base; bases outside gene matches: 11. Looked up from germline, CDR1 is PRHDT and CDR2 is FYEKMQ (reference sequence). CDR3 in amino acids: CASSILFGTASYEQYF. As DNA, the CDR3 is TGTGCCAGCAGCATCCTGTTCGGGACAGCTTCCTACGAGCAGTACTTC. The full variable domain, in which reference TRBV13 and TRBJ2-7 provide the parts outside the CDR3, is AAGVIQSPRHLIKEKRETATLKCYPIPRHDTVYWYQQGPGQDPQFLISFYEKMQSDKGSIPDRFSAQQFSDYHSELNMSSLELGDSALYFCASSILFGTASYEQYFGPGTRLTVT.

As DNA, the CDR3 is TGCAGCGCCCGGGGACAGAAAAACACTGAAGCTTTCTTT. Its translation: CSARGQKNTEAFF. The chain has TRBV29-1 and TRBJ1-1; the match to TRBD1 covers 7 bases. Germline V gene sequence: CDR1 SQVTM, CDR2 ANQGSEA. Trimming at V came to 7 bases and at J to 2 bases, leaving 7 bases not matched to a gene. The CDR3 is 13 residues long.

The chain is built from TRBV28 and TRBJ1-5; the D is unclear. The ends were cut back, 2 bases at V and 6 bases at J, with 11 bases in the middle. CDR3 length equals 14 residues. In germline, CDR1 is MDHEN, CDR2 SYDVKM. The DNA of the CDR3 is TGTGCCAGCAGTTTACTACACGCGGGTCAGCCCCAGCATTTT. It specifies CASSLLHAGQPQHF.

This rearrangement joins TRBV24-1 to TRBJ2-6; D might be TRBD1 (6 bases). The CDR3 has 17 amino acids. Trimming removed 9 bases from V and 0 bases from J, with 17 bases in between. The germline V gene has CDR1 KGHDR and CDR2 SFDVKD. As DNA, the CDR3 is TGTGCCACCGCCCCTGGACAGAAAGGCTCTGGGGCCAACGTCCTGACTTTC. Its translation: CATAPGQKGSGANVLTF.

The V gene is TRBV19, the J gene TRBJ1-3, with a possible D match to TRBD1 (5 bases). With 7 bases removed from V and 0 bases from J, the gap between germline ends came to 13 bases. The germline V gene encodes CDR1 LNHDA and CDR2 SQIVND (reference sequence). The CDR3 sequence is 15 residues long. DNA for the CDR3: TGTGCCAGTACCGATCGGGGGTCCTCTGGAAACACCATATATTTT. Residues: CASTDRGSSGNTIYF.

There are a few counts of this clone. This sequence joins TRBV5-1 and TRBJ1-3; tentatively, D is TRBD1 (6 bases). Germline-derived CDR1 and CDR2 are SGHRS and YFSETQ. The CDR3 extends over 15 amino acids. V was clipped by 2 bases and J by 3 bases, with 12 bases between them. The CDR3 sequence is CASSFSGEVGNTIYF. The CDR3, as DNA: TGCGCCAGCAGCTTTTCAGGGGAAGTTGGAAACACCATATATTTT. The full variable domain, rest sourced from reference TRBV5-1 and TRBJ1-3, is KAGVTQTPRYLIKTRGQQVTLSCSPISGHRSVSWYQQTPGQGLQFLFEYFSETQRNKGNFPGRFSGRQFSNSRSEMNVSTLELGDSALYLCASSFSGEVGNTIYFGEGSWLTVV.

V gene TRBV2 combines with J gene TRBJ1-2, with D possibly being TRBD1 (6 bases). The V gene's germline CDR1 is SNHLY and CDR2 FYNNEI. The length of the CDR3 is 14 residues. Trimming stripped 6 bases from V and 9 bases from J, with 20 bases between. CDR3: CASSPTGKERSYTF. The CDR3 DNA reads TGTGCCAGCAGCCCTACAGGGAAAGAGAGGAGCTACACCTTC.

The chain carries TRBV19 and TRBJ1-1; D might be TRBD1 (6 bases). V dropped 11 bases and J dropped 6 bases, with 19 bases sitting between them. Germline assignment: CDR1 LNHDA and CDR2 SQIVND (reference sequence). The CDR3 spans 13 residues. The CDR3 sequence is CASQNPRTAEAFF. In DNA form, the CDR3 reads TGTGCCTCCCAAAACCCCCGGACAGCTGAAGCTTTCTTT.

The V gene is TRBV2, the J gene TRBJ1-1, with TRBD1 identical over 8 bases. The CDR3 extends over 13 amino acids. Unmatched junction bases numbered 3, after V lost 7 bases and J lost 2 bases. CDR1 is SNHLY and CDR2 is FYNNEI in the germline V gene. The CDR3 loop reads CASKDRANTEAFF. As DNA, the CDR3 is TGTGCCAGCAAGGACAGGGCAAACACTGAAGCTTTCTTT. Full variable domain (outside the CDR3, taken from reference TRBV2 and TRBJ1-1): EPEVTQTPSHQVTQMGQEVILRCVPISNHLYFYWYRQILGQKVEFLVSFYNNEISEKSEIFDDQFSVERPDGSNFTLKIRSTKLEDSAMYFCASKDRANTEAFFGQGTRLTVV.

This sequence joins TRBV6-5 and TRBJ2-5; tentative D call: TRBD2 (6 bases). The CDR3 is 14 residues long. Trimming pared 5 bases from V and 5 bases from J, leaving 15 bases between. Germline loops: CDR1 MNHEY, CDR2 SVGAGI. CDR3 loop: CASSRGLVGETQYF. In nucleotides, the CDR3 is TGTGCCAGCAGTCGGGGACTGGTGGGGGAGACCCAGTACTTC.

The chain couples TRBV5-4 to TRBJ2-3; 9 bases line up with TRBD2. The CDR3 is 16 residues long. The trim removed 0 bases at V and 0 bases at J, leaving 2 bases unmatched. Germline CDR1 reads SGHNT; CDR2 reads YYREEE (reference sequence). The CDR3 spells CASSLATSGSTDTQYF. The DNA of the CDR3 is TGTGCCAGCAGCTTGGCTACTAGCGGGAGCACAGATACGCAGTATTTT. Combining the CDR3 with reference TRBV5-4 and TRBJ2-3 gives the whole variable domain ETGVTQSPTHLIKTRGQQVTLRCSSQSGHNTVSWYQQALGQGPQFIFQYYREEENGRGNFPPRFSGLQFPNYSSELNVNALELDDSALYLCASSLATSGSTDTQYFGPGTRLTVL.

The chain couples TRBV25-1 to TRBJ1-1; D perhaps matches TRBD1 (6 bases). This CDR3 comprises 15 residues. Germline V gene lookup returns CDR1 MGHDK and CDR2 SYGVNS. The V and J ends lost 3 bases and 0 bases respectively, with 11 bases between them. The CDR3, as DNA: TGTGCCAGCAGTGAGACCGGACAGTTGAACACTGAAGCTTTCTTT. It translates to CASSETGQLNTEAFF.

The chain uses TRBV28 and TRBJ1-2; no definite D call. The germline gives CDR1 MDHEN, CDR2 SYDVKM. This CDR3 is 15 amino acids long. With 3 bases removed from V and 5 bases from J, the gap between germline ends came to 16 bases. CDR3 bases: TGTGCCAGCAGTTTCCCTCCAGGCCGAGGGTATGGCTACACCTTC. Translated, it gives CASSFPPGRGYGYTF.

This clone was recorded only once. The chain carries TRBV27 and TRBJ2-7; 7 bases match TRBD1. The J call may be mistaken, given a closer DNA end match to TRBJ2-1. CDR1 MNHEY and CDR2 SMNVEV come from the germline V gene (reference sequence). The CDR3 runs 14 residues. CDR3 sequence reads: CASFKGAAYNEQFF. CDR3 bases: TGTGCCAGTTTTAAGGGGGCGGCCTACAATGAGCAGTTCTTC.

The rearrangement links TRBV27 to TRBJ1-4; the match to TRBD1 covers 7 bases. J gave up 8 bases and V 6 bases, and 12 bases lay outside the gene matches. This CDR3 contains 15 residues. CDR1 MNHEY and CDR2 SMNVEV come from the germline V gene (reference sequence). The CDR3 DNA reads as TGTGCCAGCAGCCTCGGGGGCAGGGGGATCGAAAAACTGTTTTTT. This codes for CASSLGGRGIEKLFF.

The chain uses TRBV7-6 and TRBJ2-1, with D possibly matching TRBD2 (6 bases). Germline CDR1 SGHVS, CDR2 FNYEAQ. The V and J ends lost 3 bases and 0 bases respectively, with 15 bases between them. This CDR3 is 17 amino acids long. CDR3 in DNA: TGTGCCAGCAGCTTGGAGGGCGGCCTTTTCTCCTACAATGAGCAGTTCTTC. Protein sequence: CASSLEGGLFSYNEQFF.